This T cell receptor beta chain was identified in a study of early T cells in non-severe SARS-CoV-2 infection. In the library, individual cDNA molecules carried attached unique molecular identifiers. TCRdb recomputed calls from the 5' RACE reads with MiXCR, one row per CDR3 protein. The sample has some 80,000 distinct CDR3 sequences, roughly an eighth seen once; the top ten hold less than 20%. CDR1 is LGHNA, CDR2 YSLEER, per germline. Trimming removed 0 bases at V and 8 bases at J, with 11 bases between. CDR3 length equals 13 residues. The sequences come from whole blood, collected at baseline. The V and J genes are TRBV4-3 and TRBJ2-7; no clear D. The TCR was taken from an adult who was a healthcare worker with PCR-confirmed SARS-CoV-2 infection or an uninfected control (not recorded which). The donor label of this sample is uncertain. CDR3 in amino acids: CASSQDEGSKQYF. The CDR3 DNA reads TGCGCCAGCAGCCAAGACGAAGGGTCAAAGCAGTACTTC.